Sequencing of this T cell receptor beta chain was carried out in a study of control samples from healthy donors and cancer patients. Sequencing was performed with immunoSEQ multiplex PCR; in TCRdb, only in-frame clones are kept and a portion is missing. The profile shows 98,000 or so clones, approximately 81% of them singletons. The V gene lost 4 bases and the J gene lost 0 bases, with 6 bases spanning the gap. The CDR3 totals 13 residues. Germline CDR1 and CDR2: LGHNA and YSLEER. This clone was detected once. The V and J genes are TRBV4-3 and TRBJ1-1; the D gene is possibly TRBD1 (6 bases). Sequenced input: blood. This clonotype was obtained from a woman younger than 45 in good health. The CDR3 nucleotides read TGCGCCAGCAGCCGGACAGTGAACACTGAAGCTTTCTTT. This sequence encodes CASSRTVNTEAFF.